The clone carrying this TCR beta chain came up once. The record originates from a study of HIV-infected children after antiretroviral therapy interruption. Described treatment: PENTA 11 planned treatment interruption arm or continuous ART arm. Unique molecular identifiers were included in an RNA-based 3' RACE TCR library. In TCRdb, the 3' RACE reads were re-called with MiXCR into one record per CDR3 protein. Of fewer than 50,000 distinct CDR3 sequences listed, 4.3% are singletons. Germline CDR1 and CDR2: SGHRS and YFSETQ. V lost 0 bases to trimming and J lost 4 bases, with 17 bases between them. This CDR3 is built from 16 residues.

Sample: CD45RA+ CD4+ T cells from PBMCs, pooled from several time points, taken from a donor given antiretroviral therapy, either interrupted or continuous. The subset here: naive CD4+ CD45RA+ CD45RO- T cells. The chain is built from TRBV5-1 and TRBJ2-7, with a tentative D call TRBD1 (6 bases). The receptor was isolated from a pool of human donors with HIV. The CDR3 region is CASSLGQGLGAYEQYF. The CDR3 nucleotides are TGCGCCAGCAGCTTGGGGCAGGGGTTGGGTGCGTACGAGCAGTACTTC.